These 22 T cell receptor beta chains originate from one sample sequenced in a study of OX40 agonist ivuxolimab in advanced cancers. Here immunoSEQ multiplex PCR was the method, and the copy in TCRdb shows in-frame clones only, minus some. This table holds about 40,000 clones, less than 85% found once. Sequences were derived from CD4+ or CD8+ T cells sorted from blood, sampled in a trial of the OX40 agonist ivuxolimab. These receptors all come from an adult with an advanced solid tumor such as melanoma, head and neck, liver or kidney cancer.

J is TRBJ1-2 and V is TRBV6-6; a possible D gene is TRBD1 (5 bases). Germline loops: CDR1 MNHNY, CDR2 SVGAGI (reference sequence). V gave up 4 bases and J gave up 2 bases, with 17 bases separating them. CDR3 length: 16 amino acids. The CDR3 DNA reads TGTGCCAGCAGTTTGGGTGGGGGGGGATCGAACTATGGCTACACCTTC. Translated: CASSLGGGGSNYGYTF.

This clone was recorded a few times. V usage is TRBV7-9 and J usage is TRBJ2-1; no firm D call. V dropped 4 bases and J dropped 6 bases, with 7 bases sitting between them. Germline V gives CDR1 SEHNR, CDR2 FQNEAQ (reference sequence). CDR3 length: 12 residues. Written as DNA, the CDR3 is TGTGCCAGCAGCTCTAGAAGCAATGAGCAGTTCTTC. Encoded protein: CASSSRSNEQFF.

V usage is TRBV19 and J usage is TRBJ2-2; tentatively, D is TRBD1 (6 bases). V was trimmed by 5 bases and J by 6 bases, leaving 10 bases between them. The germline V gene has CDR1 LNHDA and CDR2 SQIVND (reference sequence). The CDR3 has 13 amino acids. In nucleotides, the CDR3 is TGTGCCAGTAGTTTAGGGGGTTCCGGGGAGCTGTTTTTT. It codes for CASSLGGSGELFF.

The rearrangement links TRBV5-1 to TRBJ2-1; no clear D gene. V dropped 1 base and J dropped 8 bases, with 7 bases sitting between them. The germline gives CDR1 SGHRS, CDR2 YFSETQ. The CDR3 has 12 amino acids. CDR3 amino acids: CASSLTTDEQFF. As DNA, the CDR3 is TGCGCCAGCAGCTTGACTACGGATGAGCAGTTCTTC.

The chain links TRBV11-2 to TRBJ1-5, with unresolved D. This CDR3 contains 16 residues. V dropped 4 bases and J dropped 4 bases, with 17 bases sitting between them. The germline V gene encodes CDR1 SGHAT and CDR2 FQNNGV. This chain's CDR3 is CASSSFRGSLNQPQHF. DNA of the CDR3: TGTGCCAGCAGCTCCTTCCGGGGATCCCTAAATCAGCCCCAGCATTTT. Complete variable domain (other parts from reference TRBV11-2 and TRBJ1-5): EAGVAQSPRYKIIEKRQSVAFWCNPISGHATLYWYQQILGQGPKLLIQFQNNGVVDDSQLPKDRFSAERLKGVDSTLKIQPAKLEDSAVYLCASSSFRGSLNQPQHFGDGTRLSIL.

DNA for the CDR3: TGTGCCAGCCTACCGGGACAGAGCACAGATACGCAGTATTTT. Translating it yields CASLPGQSTDTQYF. The chain carries TRBV6-1 and TRBJ2-3; 7 nucleotides agree with TRBD1. Germline V lookup: CDR1 MNHNS, CDR2 SASEGT. CDR3 length equals 14 residues. V lost 8 bases and J lost 0; bases outside the gene matches: 5.

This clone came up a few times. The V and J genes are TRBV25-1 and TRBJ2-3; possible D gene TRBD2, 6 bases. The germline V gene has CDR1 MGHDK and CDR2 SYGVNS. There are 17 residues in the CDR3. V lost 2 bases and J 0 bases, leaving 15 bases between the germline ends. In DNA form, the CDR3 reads TGTGCCAGCAGTGAAAGGGCTAGCGCCGCTAGCACAGATACGCAGTATTTT. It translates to CASSERASAASTDTQYF.

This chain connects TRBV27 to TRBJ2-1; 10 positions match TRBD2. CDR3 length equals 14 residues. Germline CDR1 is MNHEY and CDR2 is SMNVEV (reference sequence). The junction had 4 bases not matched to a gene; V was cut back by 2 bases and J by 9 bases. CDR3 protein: CASSLELAGVEQFF. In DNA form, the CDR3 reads TGTGCCAGCAGTTTAGAGCTAGCGGGAGTTGAGCAGTTCTTC.

Here the CDR3 reads CAIRGLAGSESSYNEQFF. The CDR3 nucleotides are TGTGCCATCCGCGGACTAGCGGGATCCGAAAGCTCCTACAATGAGCAGTTCTTC. V is TRBV10-3 and J is TRBJ2-1; 12 nucleotides agree with TRBD2. Losses at the gene ends were 8 bases for V and 0 bases for J; bases not matched to a gene: 11. Germline CDR1 reads ENHRY; CDR2 reads SYGVKD. The CDR3 spans 18 residues.

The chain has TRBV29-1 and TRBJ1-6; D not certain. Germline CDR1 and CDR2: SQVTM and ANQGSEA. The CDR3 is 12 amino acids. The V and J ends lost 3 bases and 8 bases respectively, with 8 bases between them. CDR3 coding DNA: TGCAGCGTTGAGCCCGAGCATTCACCCCTCCACTTT. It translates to CSVEPEHSPLHF. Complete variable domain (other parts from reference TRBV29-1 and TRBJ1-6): SAVISQKPSRDICQRGTSLTIQCQVDSQVTMMFWYRQQPGQSLTLIATANQGSEATYESGFVIDKFPISRPNLTFSTLTVSNMSPEDSSIYLCSVEPEHSPLHFGNGTRLTVT.

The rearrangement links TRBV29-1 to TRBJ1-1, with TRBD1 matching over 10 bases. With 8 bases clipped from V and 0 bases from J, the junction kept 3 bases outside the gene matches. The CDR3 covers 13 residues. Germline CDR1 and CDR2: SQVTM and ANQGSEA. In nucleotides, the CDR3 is TGCAGCCCCGGGACAGGGGTGAACACTGAAGCTTTCTTT. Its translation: CSPGTGVNTEAFF. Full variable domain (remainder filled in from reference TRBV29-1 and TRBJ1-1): SAVISQKPSRDICQRGTSLTIQCQVDSQVTMMFWYRQQPGQSLTLIATANQGSEATYESGFVIDKFPISRPNLTFSTLTVSNMSPEDSSIYLCSPGTGVNTEAFFGQGTRLTVV.

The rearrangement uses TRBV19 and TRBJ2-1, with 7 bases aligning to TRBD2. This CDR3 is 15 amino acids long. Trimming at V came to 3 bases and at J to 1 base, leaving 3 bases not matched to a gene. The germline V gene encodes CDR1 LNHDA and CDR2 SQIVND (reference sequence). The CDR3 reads CASSMPSGSYNEQFF. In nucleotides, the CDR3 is TGTGCCAGTAGTATGCCTAGCGGTTCCTACAATGAGCAGTTCTTC.

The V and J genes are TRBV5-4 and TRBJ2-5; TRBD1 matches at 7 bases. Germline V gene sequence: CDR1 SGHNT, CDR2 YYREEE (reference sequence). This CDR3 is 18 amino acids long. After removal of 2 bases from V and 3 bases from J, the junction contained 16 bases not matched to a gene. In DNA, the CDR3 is TGTGCCAGCAGCTTTAAGGTGCCGGACAGGCTTGGAAAAGAGACCCAGTACTTC. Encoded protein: CASSFKVPDRLGKETQYF.

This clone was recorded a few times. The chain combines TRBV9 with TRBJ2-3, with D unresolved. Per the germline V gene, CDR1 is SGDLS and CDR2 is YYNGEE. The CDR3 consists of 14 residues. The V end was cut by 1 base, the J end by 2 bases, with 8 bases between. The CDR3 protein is CASSVIGFTDTQYF. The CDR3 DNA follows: TGTGCCAGCAGCGTAATCGGTTTCACAGATACGCAGTATTTT.

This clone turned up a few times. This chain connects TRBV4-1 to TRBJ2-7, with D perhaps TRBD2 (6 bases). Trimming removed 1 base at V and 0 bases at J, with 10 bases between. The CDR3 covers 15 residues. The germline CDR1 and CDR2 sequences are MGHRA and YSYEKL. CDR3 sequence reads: CASSQVGSFSYEQYF. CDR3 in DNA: TGCGCCAGCAGCCAAGTCGGGAGCTTCTCCTACGAGCAGTACTTC.

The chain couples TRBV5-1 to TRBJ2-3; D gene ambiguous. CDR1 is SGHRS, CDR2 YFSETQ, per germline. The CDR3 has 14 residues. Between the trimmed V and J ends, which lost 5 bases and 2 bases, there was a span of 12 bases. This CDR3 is CASSLTDPTDTQYF. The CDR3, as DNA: TGCGCCAGCAGTTTGACGGATCCCACAGATACGCAGTATTTT.

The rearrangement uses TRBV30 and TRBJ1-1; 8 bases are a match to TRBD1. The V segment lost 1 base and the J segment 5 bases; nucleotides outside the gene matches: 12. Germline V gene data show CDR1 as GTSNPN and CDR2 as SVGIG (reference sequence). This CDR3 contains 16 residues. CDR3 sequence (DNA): TGTGCCTGGAGTGACCCGAGGACAGGGACTGTGACTGAAGCTTTCTTT. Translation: CAWSDPRTGTVTEAFF.

CDR3 in DNA: TGTGCCAGCAGCTCTTACAGGGGGCGGGACAATGAGCAGTTCTTC. Encoded protein: CASSSYRGRDNEQFF. V usage is TRBV11-2 and J usage is TRBJ2-1; 9 positions match TRBD1. Per germline, CDR1 SGHAT and CDR2 FQNNGV. This CDR3 contains 15 residues. J lost 5 bases, V lost 4 bases, and 6 bases had no gene match.

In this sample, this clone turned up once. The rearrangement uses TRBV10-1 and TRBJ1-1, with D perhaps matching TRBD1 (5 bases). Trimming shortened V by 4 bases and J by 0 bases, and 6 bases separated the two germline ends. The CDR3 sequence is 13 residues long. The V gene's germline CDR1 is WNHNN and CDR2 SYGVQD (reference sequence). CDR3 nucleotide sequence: TGCGCCAGCAGTGTGACAGTGAACACTGAAGCTTTCTTT. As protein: CASSVTVNTEAFF.

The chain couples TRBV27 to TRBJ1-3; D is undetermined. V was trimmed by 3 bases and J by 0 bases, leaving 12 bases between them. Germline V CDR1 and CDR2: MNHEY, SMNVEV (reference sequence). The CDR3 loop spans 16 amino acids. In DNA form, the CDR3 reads TGTGCCAGCAGTTTGATCCCTTTATACTCTGGAAACACCATATATTTT. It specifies CASSLIPLYSGNTIYF.

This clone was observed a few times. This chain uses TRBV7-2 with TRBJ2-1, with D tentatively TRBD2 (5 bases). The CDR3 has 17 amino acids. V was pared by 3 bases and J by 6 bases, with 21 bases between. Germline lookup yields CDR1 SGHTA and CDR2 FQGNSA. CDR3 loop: CASSFQASLRRLNEQFF. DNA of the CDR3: TGTGCCAGCAGCTTTCAGGCTAGCCTTCGAAGGCTCAATGAGCAGTTCTTC. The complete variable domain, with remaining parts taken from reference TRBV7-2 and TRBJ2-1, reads GAGVSQSPSNKVTEKGKDVELRCDPISGHTALYWYRQSLGQGLEFLIYFQGNSAPDKSGLPSDRFSAERTGGSVSTLTIQRTQQEDSAVYLCASSFQASLRRLNEQFFGPGTRLTVL.

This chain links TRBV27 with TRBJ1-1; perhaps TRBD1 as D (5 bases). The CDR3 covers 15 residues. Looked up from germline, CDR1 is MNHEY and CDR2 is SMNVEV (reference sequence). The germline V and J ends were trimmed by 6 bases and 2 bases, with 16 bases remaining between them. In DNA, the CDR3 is TGTGCCAGCAGGTCCGGGGGAAGGGGCAACACTGAAGCTTTCTTT. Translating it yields CASRSGGRGNTEAFF.